A single sample gave rise to the 19 T cell receptor beta chains below, sequenced in a study of cytomegalovirus exposure and HLA in healthy donors. Primers included in the PCR were 60 Vbeta and 13 Jbeta primers. Here immunoSEQ multiplex PCR was the method, and the copy in TCRdb shows in-frame clones only, minus some. The sample includes about 160,000 clones, over 70% of them seen just once. Sequenced: PBMCs. The origin of the receptors is a woman in her forties or fifties in good health and CMV-seropositive.

This rearrangement joins TRBV4-1 to TRBJ2-2; D remains unclear. V lost 5 bases, J lost 0 bases, and 13 bases lay in between. This CDR3 has 16 residues. CDR1 MGHRA and CDR2 YSYEKL come from the germline V gene. The DNA for the CDR3 is TGCGCCAGCAGCTTCTCGGGTGCAGCGAACACCGGGGAGCTGTTTTTT. This translates into CASSFSGAANTGELFF.

This chain links TRBV6-5 with TRBJ2-7; D possibly corresponds to TRBD2 (6 bases). Germline-derived CDR1 and CDR2 are MNHEY and SVGAGI. V was trimmed by 6 bases and J by 0 bases, leaving 12 bases between them. This CDR3 has 14 residues. CDR3 DNA sequence: TGTGCCAGCAGCCGCCCGGGGGACTCCTACGAGCAGTACTTC. This codes for CASSRPGDSYEQYF.

This clone was seen once. The chain couples TRBV6-1 to TRBJ2-3, with D maybe TRBD2 (5 bases). This CDR3 contains 15 residues. The germline V gene has CDR1 MNHNS and CDR2 SASEGT. V lost 0 bases to trimming and J lost 6 bases, with 13 bases between them. The CDR3 loop is CASSEAHGPGDTQYF. CDR3 DNA: TGTGCCAGCAGTGAAGCGCATGGGCCGGGGGATACGCAGTATTTT.

This chain uses TRBV10-3 with TRBJ2-5; 8 bases line up with TRBD1. The J call is in doubt because the DNA end fits TRBJ2-7 better. Germline V lookup: CDR1 ENHRY, CDR2 SYGVKD. This CDR3 contains 12 residues. The CDR3 DNA reads TGTGCCATCAGCCCCGGGACAGGCGAGCAGTACTTC. As protein: CAISPGTGEQYF.

This clone occurred a few times. J is TRBJ2-2 and V is TRBV11-2, with TRBD2 matching 7 bases. CDR3 length: 13 amino acids. Germline V gives CDR1 SGHAT, CDR2 FQNNGV. Germline trimming cut 0 bases from V and 13 bases from J; bases unmatched to any gene: 5. This chain's CDR3 is CASSLDLAVGLFF. Here the CDR3 DNA reads TGTGCCAGCAGCTTAGATCTAGCGGTGGGGCTGTTTTTT.

The table lists this clone with a count of one. The chain employs TRBV13 and TRBJ2-7; D unclear. Deletions cut 1 base from V and 1 base from J, with 5 bases between. The germline gives CDR1 PRHDT, CDR2 FYEKMQ (reference sequence). The length of the CDR3 is 13 residues. In nucleotides, the CDR3 is TGTGCCAGCAGCTTAGCAGGTTCCTACGAGCAGTACTTC. It is translated as CASSLAGSYEQYF.

The chain carries TRBV6-6 and TRBJ1-4; D may be TRBD1 (5 bases). The CDR3 length is 14 residues. Germline V lookup: CDR1 MNHNY, CDR2 SVGAGI (reference sequence). V lost 7 bases, J lost 4 bases, and 13 bases lay in between. CDR3 coding DNA: TGTGCCAGCACCGAGACAGTTATTAATGAAAAACTGTTTTTT. Protein product: CASTETVINEKLFF.

This chain links TRBV7-3 with TRBJ2-5; 8 bases fit TRBD2. After removal of 1 base from V and 3 bases from J, the junction contained 7 bases not matched to a gene. The CDR3 has 16 residues. CDR1 SGHTA and CDR2 FQGTGA come from the germline V gene. CDR3 loop: CASSLMAGGPKETQYF. CDR3 in DNA: TGTGCCAGCAGCTTAATGGCGGGGGGTCCTAAAGAGACCCAGTACTTC.

A word on this clone: Different DNA sequences within this sample yield the same CDR3. V and J are TRBV5-1 and TRBJ1-3; possible D gene TRBD1, 5 bases. Germline V gene lookup returns CDR1 SGHRS and CDR2 YFSETQ. V lost 0 bases to trimming and J lost 7 bases, with 11 bases between them. This CDR3 is built from 14 residues. The CDR3 nucleotides are TGCGCCAGCAGCTTGGCAGGGTACGGTAACACCATATATTTT. Translated: CASSLAGYGNTIYF.

V usage is TRBV29-1 and J usage is TRBJ2-3; D is possibly TRBD2 (6 bases). Germline loops: CDR1 SQVTM, CDR2 ANQGSEA. With 4 bases removed from V and 2 bases from J, the gap between germline ends came to 13 bases. CDR3 length equals 14 residues. CDR3 nucleotide sequence: TGCAGCGTTGTGGGACTCAGAGACACAGATACGCAGTATTTT. Protein sequence: CSVVGLRDTDTQYF.

This clone is a singleton in its sample. The chain employs TRBV4-2 and TRBJ2-5; D remains ambiguous. Trimming removed 0 bases at V and 1 base at J, with 9 bases between. CDR1 is LGHNA, CDR2 YNFKEQ, per germline. This CDR3 comprises 15 residues. The CDR3 region has the DNA TGTGCCAGCAGCCAAGATTGGCAACCCCAAGAGACCCAGTACTTC. Translating it yields CASSQDWQPQETQYF.

The chain uses TRBV7-8 and TRBJ1-2; D possibly corresponds to TRBD1 (6 bases). Per germline, CDR1 SGHVS and CDR2 FQNEAQ. This CDR3 region has 13 residues. V lost 5 bases and J lost 5, with 12 bases in between. CDR3 coding DNA: TGTGCCAGCAGCATTACAGGGTTGTATGGCTACACCTTC. Protein: CASSITGLYGYTF.

This chain uses TRBV9 with TRBJ2-3; 10 bases fit TRBD2. J lost 0 bases, V lost 2 bases, and 6 bases had no gene match. From germline, CDR1 is SGDLS and CDR2 YYNGEE. This CDR3 region has 17 residues. CDR3 nucleotides: TGTGCCAGCAGCGTCCTAGCGGGGGCCACTAGCACAGATACGCAGTATTTT. It yields the protein CASSVLAGATSTDTQYF.

This clone was detected a few times. This chain joins TRBV10-3 and TRBJ1-5, with D perhaps matching TRBD1 (5 bases). The V end lost 6 bases, the J end lost 1 base, and 10 bases lay between the germline ends. The CDR3 is 14 residues long. Germline CDR1 reads ENHRY; CDR2 reads SYGVKD. CDR3 nucleotide sequence: TGTGCCATCAGCCAGGGAGGGAGCAATCAGCCCCAGCATTTT. It codes for CAISQGGSNQPQHF.

In this sample, this clone turned up once. The chain couples TRBV5-4 to TRBJ1-3; 7 positions match TRBD1. J lost 2 bases, V lost 4 bases, and 6 bases had no gene match. The length of the CDR3 is 15 residues. Germline loops: CDR1 SGHNT, CDR2 YYREEE (reference sequence). This CDR3 reads CASSTKQGTGNTIYF. For the CDR3, the DNA is TGTGCCAGCAGCACCAAACAGGGGACTGGAAACACCATATATTTT.

The V gene is TRBV7-8, the J gene TRBJ1-2; a possible D gene is TRBD1 (6 bases). Germline lookup yields CDR1 SGHVS and CDR2 FQNEAQ. V lost 1 base to trimming and J lost 3 bases, with 12 bases between them. This CDR3 has 15 residues. In DNA, the CDR3 is TGTGCCAGCAGCTTAGATGCGGGGGGCTACTATGGCTACACCTTC. This codes for CASSLDAGGYYGYTF.

The sample holds a few counts of this clone. This chain uses TRBV5-1 with TRBJ2-7; weak D call: TRBD2 (6 bases). CDR3 length: 16 residues. Per the germline V gene, CDR1 is SGHRS and CDR2 is YFSETQ. Between the trimmed V and J ends, which lost 0 bases and 1 base, there was a span of 14 bases. CDR3 nucleotide sequence: TGCGCCAGCAGCTTGGAGGCTAGCCGGGGGTCCTACGAGCAGTACTTC. Its translation is CASSLEASRGSYEQYF.

The chain combines TRBV5-1 with TRBJ2-2; 10 positions match TRBD1. V shed 3 bases, J shed 1 base, and the junction held 3 bases outside the gene matches. The germline V gene encodes CDR1 SGHRS and CDR2 YFSETQ. The CDR3 extends over 16 amino acids. The CDR3 DNA is TGCGCCAGCAGCTCGAGGGACAGGGGGAACACCGGGGAGCTGTTTTTT. It encodes CASSSRDRGNTGELFF.

This chain links TRBV10-2 with TRBJ2-1; the match to TRBD2 covers 11 bases. This CDR3 is 14 amino acids long. The J segment lost 7 bases and the V segment lost 7 bases, leaving 6 bases of the junction unmatched. Germline V gene sequence: CDR1 WSHSY, CDR2 SAAADI. The CDR3 loop is CASTTSGGRNEQFF. The CDR3 nucleotides read TGCGCCAGCACTACTAGCGGGGGTAGGAATGAGCAGTTCTTC.